This T cell receptor beta chain stems from a study of PD-L1 blockade in urothelial cancer (dated by TCRdb to the late 2010s). Turning to the overall study: All patients started therapy around 2014 and received atezolizumab 1,200 mg intravenously every 3 weeks. About 90% of the roughly 29 patients were identified as males with urothelial cancer of bladder origin, and a prior smoking history was reported by 18 of 29 patients. An ECOG performance status of 0 or 1 was recorded for the patients, and 0 to 3 prior chemotherapy regimens had been received by the patients. Blood samples were analyzed at 3 weeks after treatment start (second dose) and at 6 weeks after treatment start. Blood samples gave median yields of around 140,000 T cells and tens of thousands of unique TCRs, along with a median clonality of 0.080. The study was an exploratory multi-omic analysis of somatic, immune and clinical correlates of response to PD-L1 blockade with atezolizumab in urothelial cancer. TCR sequencing covered pretreatment tumor samples and matched, serially collected peripheral blood taken before and after atezolizumab treatment. Progression-free survival longer than 6 months counted as durable clinical benefit, and TCR features were additionally tested against both progression-free and overall survival. In the same patients who had TCR sequencing, pretreatment tumors also underwent whole exome sequencing and RNA sequencing. Durable clinical benefit was achieved by nine patients and was not achieved by 20 patients. Pretreatment blood TCR-seq was available for fewer than 30 patients, at least one posttreatment blood collection was obtained for some 25 patients, and tumor TCR-seq was available for some 25 patients. Here is what the overall study found, with its caveats: A pretreatment peripheral blood TCR clonality below the median was linked to improved progression-free and overall survival. Because the sample size was small (n of about 30) and many of the analyses were exploratory, the results are meant to be hypothesis-generating. Among patients with durable benefit, tumor-associated TCR clones showed greater expansion in peripheral blood 3 weeks after treatment started (n of about 21, p = 0.022).

In this sample, this clone turned up once. It has no known antigen specificity. No base quality values were provided; no much bigger clone lies one nucleotide off. Synthetic TCR analog templates were spiked into each PCR to estimate absolute template abundance from read counts. Using the immunoSEQ assay, TCRbeta CDR3 regions were amplified from genomic DNA with bias-controlled V and J gene primers. Sequencing of rearranged TCRbeta segments was performed at approximately 20X coverage. Turning to the authors' computational methods: Clustering was used to correct sequencing errors, and CDR3s were annotated against IMGT to assign V, D and J genes. Out-of-frame and stop-codon sequences were excluded, and only productive TCRbeta rearrangements were used in downstream analyses. Clonality was computed as one minus Shannon entropy normalized by the log of the number of unique productive sequences. Clones differing between time points or between blood and tumor were identified by Fisher's exact test with Benjamini-Hochberg correction at adjusted p below 0.01. TCRdb provides this immuneACCESS table in a form limited to in-frame rearrangements. Some clones are lacking; in checked studies, under half of them reflect an unresolved V gene, and why the rest are absent is not known. V, J and clone size are taken as reported in that table, and D and trimming were inferred from the DNA itself. The sample yields tens of thousands of clones; 80% to 85% were counted once. Roughly a tenth of the sample lies in the top ten.

The CDR3 contains 13 residues, cysteine and phenylalanine counted. The kept DNA is CDR3 alone, 39 bases in frame from the first base. Looking up the germline V gene (reference sequence) yields CDR1 MNHNY and CDR2 SVGAGI. Between the V and J ends, shortened by 7 bases and 7 bases respectively, the junction contains 14 bases. The cohort included about 29 patients with locally advanced or metastatic urothelial carcinoma who were treated at Memorial Sloan Kettering on a trial protocol. Peripheral blood mononuclear cells were collected pretreatment and during treatment, at between 1 and 8 total time points per patient. The Qiagen DNeasy Blood extraction kit was used to purify genomic DNA from total PBMCs and from tumor samples. PBMCs were collected pretreatment and during treatment, and were isolated and stored as previously described.

This chain is built from TRBV6-6 and TRBJ1-5, and TRBD1 may be the D gene, going by 5 matching bases. The sample consisted of PBMCs, taken around atezolizumab (anti-PD-L1) treatment. This TCR was recovered from a man aged 65 to 85 with urothelial cancer. The sequenced DNA is TGTGCCAGCACCTACGGGGGGAGACAGCCCCAGCATTTT. It translates as CASTYGGRQPQHF.